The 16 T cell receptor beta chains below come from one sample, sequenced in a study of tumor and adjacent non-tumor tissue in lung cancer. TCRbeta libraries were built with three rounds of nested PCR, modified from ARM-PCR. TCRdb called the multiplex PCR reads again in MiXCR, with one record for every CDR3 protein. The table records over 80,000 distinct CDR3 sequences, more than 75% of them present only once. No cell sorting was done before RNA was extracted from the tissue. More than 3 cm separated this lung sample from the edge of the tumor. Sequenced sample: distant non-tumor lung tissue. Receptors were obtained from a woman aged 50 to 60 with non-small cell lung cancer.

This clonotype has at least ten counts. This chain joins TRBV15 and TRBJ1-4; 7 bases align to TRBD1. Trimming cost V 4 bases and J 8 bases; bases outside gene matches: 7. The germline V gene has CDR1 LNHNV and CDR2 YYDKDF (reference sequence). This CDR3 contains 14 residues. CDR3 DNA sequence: TGTGCCACCAGCACTCGAGACAGGGACGAAAAACTGTTTTTT. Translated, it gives CATSTRDRDEKLFF.

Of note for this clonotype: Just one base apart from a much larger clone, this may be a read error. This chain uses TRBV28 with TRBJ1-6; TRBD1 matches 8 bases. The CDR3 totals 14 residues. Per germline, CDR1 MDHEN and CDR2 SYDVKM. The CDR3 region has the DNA TGTGCCAGCAGTTTACAGGGGGCGCACTCACCCCTCCGCTTT. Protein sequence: CASSLQGAHSPLRF.

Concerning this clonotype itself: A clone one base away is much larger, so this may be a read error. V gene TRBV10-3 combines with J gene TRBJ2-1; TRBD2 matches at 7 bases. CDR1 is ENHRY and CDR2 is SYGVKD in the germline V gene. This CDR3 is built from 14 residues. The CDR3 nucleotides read TGTGCCGTCAAGATGGGAGGGGCCTACAATGAGCGGTTCTTC. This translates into CAVKMGGAYNERFF.

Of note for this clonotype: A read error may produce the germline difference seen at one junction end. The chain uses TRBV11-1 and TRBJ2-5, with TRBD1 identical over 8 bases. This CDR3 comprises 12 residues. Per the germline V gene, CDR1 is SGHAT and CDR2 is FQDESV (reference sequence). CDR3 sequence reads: CASNSTGQGQYF. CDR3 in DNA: TGTGCTAGCAACTCGACAGGACAGGGCCAGTACTTC.

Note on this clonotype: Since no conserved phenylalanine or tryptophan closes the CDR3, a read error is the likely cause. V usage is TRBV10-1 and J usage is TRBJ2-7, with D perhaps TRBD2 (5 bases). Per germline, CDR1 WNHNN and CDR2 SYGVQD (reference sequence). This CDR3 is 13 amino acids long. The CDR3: CASSGGVLGEQYY. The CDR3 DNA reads TGCGCCAGTAGTGGAGGCGTTCTGGGGGAGCAGTACTAC.

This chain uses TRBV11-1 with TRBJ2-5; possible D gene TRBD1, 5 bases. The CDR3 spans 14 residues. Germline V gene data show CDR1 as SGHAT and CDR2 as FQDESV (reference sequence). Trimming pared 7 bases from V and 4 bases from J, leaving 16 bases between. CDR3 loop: CASNPAQDVETQYF. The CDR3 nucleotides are TGTGCCAGCAACCCGGCACAGGACGTAGAGACCCAGTACTTC. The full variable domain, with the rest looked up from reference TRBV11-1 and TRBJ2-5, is EAEVAQSPRYKITEKSQAVAFWCDPISGHATLYWYRQILGQGPELLVQFQDESVVDDSQLPKDRFSAERLKGVDSTLKIQPAELGDSAMYLCASNPAQDVETQYFGPGTRLLVL.

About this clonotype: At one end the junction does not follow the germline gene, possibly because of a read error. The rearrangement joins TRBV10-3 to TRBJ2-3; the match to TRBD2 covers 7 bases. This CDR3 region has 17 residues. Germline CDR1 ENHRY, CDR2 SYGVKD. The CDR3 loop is CAISESAGPVVTDTQYF. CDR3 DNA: TGCGCCATCAGTGAATCAGCGGGACCGGTTGTCACAGATACGCAGTATTTT.

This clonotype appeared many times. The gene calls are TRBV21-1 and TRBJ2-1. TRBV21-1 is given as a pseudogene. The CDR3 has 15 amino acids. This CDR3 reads CASSSGTLEFNEQFF. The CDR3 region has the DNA TGTGCCAGCAGCAGTGGTACATTGGAATTCAATGAGCAGTTCTTC.

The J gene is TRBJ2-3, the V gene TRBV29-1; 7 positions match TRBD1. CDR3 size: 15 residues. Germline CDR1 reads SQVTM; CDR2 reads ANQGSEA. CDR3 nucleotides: TGCAGGGCTGATGTCAGGCACAGGGGAACAGATACGCAGTATTTT. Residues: CRADVRHRGTDTQYF.

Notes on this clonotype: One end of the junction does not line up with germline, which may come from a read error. The CDR3 region has the DNA TGTGGCAGTAGTCCGGGACTAGGATACGGGCAGTACTTC. It is translated as CGSSPGLGYGQYF. This chain joins TRBV19 and TRBJ2-7; 8 nucleotides agree with TRBD2. The V gene's germline CDR1 is LNHDA and CDR2 SQIVND (reference sequence). The CDR3 covers 13 residues.

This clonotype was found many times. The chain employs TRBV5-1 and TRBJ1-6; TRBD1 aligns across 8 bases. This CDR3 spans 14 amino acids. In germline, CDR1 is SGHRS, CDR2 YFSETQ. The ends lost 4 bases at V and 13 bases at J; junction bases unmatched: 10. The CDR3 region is CASSPGQGREPLHF. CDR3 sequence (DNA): TGCGCCAGCAGCCCTGGACAGGGCAGAGAGCCCCTCCACTTT.

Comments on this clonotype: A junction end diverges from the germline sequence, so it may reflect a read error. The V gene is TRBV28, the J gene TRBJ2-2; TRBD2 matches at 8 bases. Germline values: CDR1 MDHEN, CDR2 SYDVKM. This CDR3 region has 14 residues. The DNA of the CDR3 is TGTGCCAGCGGTCCGACTAGCGTGGCCGGGGAGCTGCTTTTT. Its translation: CASGPTSVAGELLF.

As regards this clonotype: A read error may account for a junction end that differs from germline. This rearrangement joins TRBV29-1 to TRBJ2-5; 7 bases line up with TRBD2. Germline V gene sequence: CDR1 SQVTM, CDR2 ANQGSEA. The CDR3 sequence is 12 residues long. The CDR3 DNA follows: TGCAGCGTTGAAGCGGGGGGAGTGGCCCAGAACTTC. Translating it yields CSVEAGGVAQNF.

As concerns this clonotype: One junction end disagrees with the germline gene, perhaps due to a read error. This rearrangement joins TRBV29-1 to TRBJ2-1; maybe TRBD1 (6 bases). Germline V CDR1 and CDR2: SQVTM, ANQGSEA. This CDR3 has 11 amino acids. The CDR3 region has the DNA TGCAGCTTCATGGGGGCCAATAAGCAGTCCTTC. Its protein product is CSFMGANKQSF.

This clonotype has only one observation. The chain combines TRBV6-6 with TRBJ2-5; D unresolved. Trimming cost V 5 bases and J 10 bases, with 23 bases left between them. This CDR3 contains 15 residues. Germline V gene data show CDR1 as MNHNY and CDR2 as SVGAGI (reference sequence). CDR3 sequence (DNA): TGTGCCAGCAGTCACCCGGACCCAGCTGGGGATAGCCAGTACTTC. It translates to CASSHPDPAGDSQYF.

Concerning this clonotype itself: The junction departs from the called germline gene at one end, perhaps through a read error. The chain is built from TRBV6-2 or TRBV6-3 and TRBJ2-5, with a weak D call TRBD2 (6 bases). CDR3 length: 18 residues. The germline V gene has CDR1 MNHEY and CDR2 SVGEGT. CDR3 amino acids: CTSKGRRDPRGGRETQYF. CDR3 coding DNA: TGTACCAGCAAGGGGCGGCGGGACCCTCGAGGTGGACGAGAGACCCAGTACTTC.